The entry below describes one T cell receptor beta chain. This CDR3 spans 14 amino acids. The V end lost 4 bases, the J end lost 0 bases, and 5 bases lay between the germline ends. Germline CDR1 is SGDLS and CDR2 is YYNGEE. This sample stems from a study of blood T cell repertoires in COVID-19. Study details: The study drew acute and convalescent COVID-19 samples from the United States, Italy and Spain.

Original handling: Amplification of reference gene primers provided the estimated nucleated cell counts. Assay: immunoSEQ multiplex PCR; the TCRdb copy retains only in-frame clones and omits some. The DNA gave D and trimming, while V, J and clone size come from that table. The sample comprises more than 110,000 clones, about 89% of which are singletons, and around 2.9% rests with the top ten. This receptor was taken from a man aged 55 to 70 with active or convalescent COVID-19. This chain connects TRBV9 to TRBJ2-6, with D uncertain. Specimen: peripheral blood. CDR3 sequence reads: CASSPSSGANVLTF. The CDR3 DNA sequence: TGTGCCAGCAGCCCGTCCTCTGGGGCCAACGTCCTGACTTTC.